This T cell receptor beta chain was captured by sequencing in a study of T cell responses to AZD1222 COVID-19 vaccine. Notes on the study in general: None of the repertoires were sampled until the peak T cell response had passed. Unmutated variant regions are reportedly the target of nearly half of TCRs that are spike-specific. The span of vaccine-associated CD4 TCRs extended across spike, with dominance at 160-218 and 743-854.

A note on this clone: As yet, its antigen is unknown.

Some clones are missing from TCRdb's copy, which holds only in-frame ones; the method was immunoSEQ multiplex PCR. The sample lists tens of thousands of clones; approximately 85% were seen once. V was shortened by 5 bases and J by 7 bases, with 13 bases between the two germline ends. The germline V gene encodes CDR1 MNHEY and CDR2 SVGAGI. The CDR3 loop spans 13 amino acids. The gene calls are TRBV6-5 and TRBJ2-3, with no clear D. Sequencing used peripheral blood, obtained 28 days after the second AZD1222 dose. The TCR was taken from an adult who received the AZD1222 COVID-19 vaccine. This CDR3 is CASSPPASYTQYF. In nucleotides, the CDR3 is TGTGCCAGCAGTCCCCCGGCTAGTTATACGCAGTATTTT.